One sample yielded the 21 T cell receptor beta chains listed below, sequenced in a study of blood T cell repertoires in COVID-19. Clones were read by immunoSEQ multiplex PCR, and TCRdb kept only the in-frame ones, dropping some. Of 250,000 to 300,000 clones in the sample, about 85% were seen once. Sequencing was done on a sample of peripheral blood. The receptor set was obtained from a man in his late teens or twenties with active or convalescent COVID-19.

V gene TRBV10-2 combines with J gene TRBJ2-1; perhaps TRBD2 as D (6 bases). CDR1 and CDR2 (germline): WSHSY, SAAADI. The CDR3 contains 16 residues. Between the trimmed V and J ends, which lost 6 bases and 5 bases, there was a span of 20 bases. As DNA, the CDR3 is TGCGCCAGCAGGGTGAGACTGCTAGCGCCCAACAATGAGCAGTTCTTC. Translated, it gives CASRVRLLAPNNEQFF.

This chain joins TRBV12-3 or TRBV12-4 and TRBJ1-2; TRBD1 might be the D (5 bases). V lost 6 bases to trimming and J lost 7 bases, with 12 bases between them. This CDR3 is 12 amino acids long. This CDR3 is CASSQGLAGYTF. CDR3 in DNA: TGTGCCAGCAGCCAGGGCTTGGCTGGCTACACCTTC.

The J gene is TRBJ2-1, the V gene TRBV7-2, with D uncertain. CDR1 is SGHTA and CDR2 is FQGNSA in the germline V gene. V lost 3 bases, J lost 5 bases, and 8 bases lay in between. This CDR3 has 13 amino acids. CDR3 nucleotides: TGTGCCAGCAGCTTTCACCGGGACAATGAGCAGTTCTTC. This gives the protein CASSFHRDNEQFF.

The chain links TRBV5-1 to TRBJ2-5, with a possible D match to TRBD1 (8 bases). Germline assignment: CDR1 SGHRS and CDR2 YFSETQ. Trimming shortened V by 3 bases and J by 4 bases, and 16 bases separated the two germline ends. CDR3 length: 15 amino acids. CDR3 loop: CASSSLQGEGETQYF. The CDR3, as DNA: TGCGCCAGCAGCTCCCTACAGGGGGAGGGAGAGACCCAGTACTTC.

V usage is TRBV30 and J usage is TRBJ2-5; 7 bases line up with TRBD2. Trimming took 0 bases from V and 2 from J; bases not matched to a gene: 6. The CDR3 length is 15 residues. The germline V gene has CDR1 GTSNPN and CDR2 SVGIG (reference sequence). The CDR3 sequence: CAWSVQSSGQETQYF. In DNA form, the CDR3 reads TGTGCCTGGAGTGTACAGTCTAGCGGACAAGAGACCCAGTACTTC.

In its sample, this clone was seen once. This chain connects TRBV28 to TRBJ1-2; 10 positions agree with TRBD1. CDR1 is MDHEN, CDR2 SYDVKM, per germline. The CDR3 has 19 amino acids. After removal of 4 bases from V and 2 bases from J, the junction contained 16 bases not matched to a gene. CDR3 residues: CASSSPSLTGGMGNYGYTF. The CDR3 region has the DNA TGTGCCAGCAGTTCACCCTCTTTGACAGGGGGCATGGGAAACTATGGCTACACCTTC.

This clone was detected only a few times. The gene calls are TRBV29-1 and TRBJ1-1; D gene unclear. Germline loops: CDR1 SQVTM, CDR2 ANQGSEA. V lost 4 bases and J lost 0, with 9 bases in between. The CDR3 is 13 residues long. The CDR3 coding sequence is TGCAGCGTTGCTAGGAACCTGAACACTGAAGCTTTCTTT. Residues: CSVARNLNTEAFF.

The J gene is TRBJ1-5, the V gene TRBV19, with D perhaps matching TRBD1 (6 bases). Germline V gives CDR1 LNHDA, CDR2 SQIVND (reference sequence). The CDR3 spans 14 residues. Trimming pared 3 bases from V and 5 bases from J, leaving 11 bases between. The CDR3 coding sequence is TGTGCCAGTAGTATGACCTGGGGGCATCAGCCCCAGCATTTT. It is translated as CASSMTWGHQPQHF.

The CDR3 DNA sequence: TGTGCCAGCAGCGTAGGGGGACAGGGAAGCGTAAATGGCTACACCTTC. It is translated as CASSVGGQGSVNGYTF. V and J are TRBV9 and TRBJ1-2; 9 bases agree with TRBD1. The CDR3 spans 16 residues. From germline, CDR1 is SGDLS and CDR2 YYNGEE. V lost 0 bases to trimming and J lost 6 bases; unmatched junction nucleotides: 9.

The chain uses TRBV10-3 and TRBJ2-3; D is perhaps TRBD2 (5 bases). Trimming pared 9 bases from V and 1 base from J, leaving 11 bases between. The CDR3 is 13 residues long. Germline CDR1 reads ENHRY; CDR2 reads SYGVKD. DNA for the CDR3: TGTGCCATTAAACTGGGAGGCACAGATACGCAGTATTTT. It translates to CAIKLGGTDTQYF.

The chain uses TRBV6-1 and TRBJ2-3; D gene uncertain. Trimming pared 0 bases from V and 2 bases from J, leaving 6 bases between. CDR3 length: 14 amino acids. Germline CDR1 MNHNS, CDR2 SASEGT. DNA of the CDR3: TGTGCCAGCAGTGAAGCGCGGTACACAGATACGCAGTATTTT. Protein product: CASSEARYTDTQYF.

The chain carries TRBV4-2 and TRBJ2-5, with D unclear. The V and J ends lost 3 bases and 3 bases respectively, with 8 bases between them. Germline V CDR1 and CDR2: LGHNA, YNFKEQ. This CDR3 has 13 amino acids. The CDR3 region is CASSQPPEETQYF. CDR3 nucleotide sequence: TGTGCCAGCAGCCAGCCTCCGGAAGAGACCCAGTACTTC.

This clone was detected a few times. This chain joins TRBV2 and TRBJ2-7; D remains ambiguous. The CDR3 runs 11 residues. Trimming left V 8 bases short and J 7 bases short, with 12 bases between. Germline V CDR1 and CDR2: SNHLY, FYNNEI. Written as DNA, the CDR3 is TGTGCCAGCGTAGCAGCCGGGGAGCAGTACTTC. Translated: CASVAAGEQYF.

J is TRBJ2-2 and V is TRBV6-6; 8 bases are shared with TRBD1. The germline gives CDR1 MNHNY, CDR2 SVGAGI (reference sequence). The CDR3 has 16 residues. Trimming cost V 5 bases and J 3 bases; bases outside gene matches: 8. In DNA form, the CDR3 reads TGTGCCAGCAGTGGCCGGGACAGGAGTTACACCGGGGAGCTGTTTTTT. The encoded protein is CASSGRDRSYTGELFF.

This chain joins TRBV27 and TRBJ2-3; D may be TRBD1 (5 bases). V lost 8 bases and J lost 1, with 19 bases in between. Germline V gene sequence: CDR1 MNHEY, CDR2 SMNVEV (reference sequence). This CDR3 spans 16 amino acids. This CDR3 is CASGYFGVGGTDTQYF. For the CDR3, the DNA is TGTGCCAGCGGATACTTTGGTGTAGGGGGCACAGATACGCAGTATTTT.

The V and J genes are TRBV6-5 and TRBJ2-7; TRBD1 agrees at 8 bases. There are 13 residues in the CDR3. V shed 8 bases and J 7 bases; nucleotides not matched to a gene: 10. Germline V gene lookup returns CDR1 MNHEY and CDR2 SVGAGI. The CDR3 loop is CASRDRTLWEQYF. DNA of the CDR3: TGTGCCAGCCGGGACAGGACTTTATGGGAGCAGTACTTC.

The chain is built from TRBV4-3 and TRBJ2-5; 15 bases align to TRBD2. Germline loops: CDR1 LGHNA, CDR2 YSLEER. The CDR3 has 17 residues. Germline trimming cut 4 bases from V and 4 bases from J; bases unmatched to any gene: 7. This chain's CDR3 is CASSPTVGLAGGETQYF. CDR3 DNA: TGCGCCAGCAGCCCCACAGTGGGACTAGCGGGAGGAGAGACCCAGTACTTC.

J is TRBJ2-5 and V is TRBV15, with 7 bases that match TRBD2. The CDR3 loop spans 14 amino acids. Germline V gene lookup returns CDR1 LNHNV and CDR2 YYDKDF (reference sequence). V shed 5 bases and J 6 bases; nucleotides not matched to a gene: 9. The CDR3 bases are TGTGCCACCAGCGGGGGGGACTGGCAAAAGACCCAGTACTTC. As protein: CATSGGDWQKTQYF. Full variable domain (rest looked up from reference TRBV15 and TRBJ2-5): DAMVIQNPRYQVTQFGKPVTLSCSQTLNHNVMYWYQQKSSQAPKLLFHYYDKDFNNEADTPDNFQSRRPNTSFCFLDIRSPGLGDTAMYLCATSGGDWQKTQYFGPGTRLLVL.

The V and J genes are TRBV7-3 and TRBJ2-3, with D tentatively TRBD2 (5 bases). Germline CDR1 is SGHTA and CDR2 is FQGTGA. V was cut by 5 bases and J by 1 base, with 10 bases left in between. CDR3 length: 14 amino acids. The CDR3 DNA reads TGTGCCAGCAGCACCGGACTCGGCACAGATACGCAGTATTTT. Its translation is CASSTGLGTDTQYF.

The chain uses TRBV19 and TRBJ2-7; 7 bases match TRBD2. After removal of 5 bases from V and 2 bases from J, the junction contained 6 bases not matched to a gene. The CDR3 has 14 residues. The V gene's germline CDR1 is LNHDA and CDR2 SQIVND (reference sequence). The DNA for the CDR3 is TGTGCCAGTAGTCTCGGACTAGTTGCCTACGAGCAGTACTTC. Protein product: CASSLGLVAYEQYF.

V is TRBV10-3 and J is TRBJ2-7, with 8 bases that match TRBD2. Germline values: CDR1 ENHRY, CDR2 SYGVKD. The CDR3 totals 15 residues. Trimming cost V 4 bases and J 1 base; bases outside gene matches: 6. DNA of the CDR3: TGTGCCATCAGTGGGGGGGTAGCGGGGTCCTACGAGCAGTACTTC. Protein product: CAISGGVAGSYEQYF.